This record covers a single T cell receptor beta chain. The antigen remains undetermined. Produced via immunoSEQ multiplex PCR; TCRdb's table is partial and in-frame only. The sample yields roughly 10,000 clones, roughly 85% seen once. This record comes from a study of STAT3 mutations in large granular lymphocyte leukemia. Study-wide context: Roughly half of the longitudinally sequenced T-LGLL patients carried detectable canonical activating STAT3 mutations.

Study results and limitations: In T-cell large granular lymphocyte leukemia, about half of patients showed multiple immunodominant subclonotypes.

Germline CDR1 SGHNT, CDR2 YYREEE (reference sequence). This CDR3 has 17 residues. V lost 3 bases and J 8 bases, leaving 24 bases between the germline ends. Source material: peripheral blood mononuclear cells. The genes are TRBV5-4 and TRBJ2-1; D assignment may be TRBD1 or TRBD2 (5 bases each). This sequence originates from a man aged 60 to 75 with T-cell large granular lymphocyte leukemia. Some clones in this sample may be carry-over from other donors' samples. CDR3 protein: CASSWGGSADQGDEQFF. The DNA for the CDR3 is TGTGCCAGCAGCTGGGGTGGGAGCGCAGACCAGGGCGATGAGCAGTTCTTC.